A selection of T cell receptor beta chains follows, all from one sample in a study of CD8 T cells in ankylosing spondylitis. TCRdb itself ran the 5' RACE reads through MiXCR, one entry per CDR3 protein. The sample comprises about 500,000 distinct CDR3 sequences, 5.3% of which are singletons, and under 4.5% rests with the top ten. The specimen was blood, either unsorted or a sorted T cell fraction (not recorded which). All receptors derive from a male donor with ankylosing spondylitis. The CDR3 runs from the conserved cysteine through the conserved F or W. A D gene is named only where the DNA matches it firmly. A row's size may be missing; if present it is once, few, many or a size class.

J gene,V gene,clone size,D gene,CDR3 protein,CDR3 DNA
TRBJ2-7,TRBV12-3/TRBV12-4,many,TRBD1,CASRLGTGAGEQYF,TGTGCCAGCAGACTCGGGACAGGGGCTGGGGAGCAGTACTTC
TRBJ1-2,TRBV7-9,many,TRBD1,CASSSLDRGWGYTF,TGTGCCAGCAGCTCCCTGGACAGGGGATGGGGCTACACCTTC
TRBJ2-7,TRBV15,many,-,CATSRDVQGDEQYF,TGTGCCACCAGCAGAGACGTACAGGGTGACGAGCAGTACTTC
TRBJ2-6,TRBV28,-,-,CASRYQGSGANVLTF,TGTGCCAGCAGATATCAGGGCTCTGGGGCCAACGTCCTGACTTTC
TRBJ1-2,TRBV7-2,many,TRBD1,CASSVDRGDGYTF,TGTGCCAGCAGCGTGGACAGGGGGGATGGCTACACCTTC
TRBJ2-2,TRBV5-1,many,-,CASRPRGTGELFF,TGCGCCAGCAGGCCCAGAGGCACCGGGGAGCTGTTTTTT
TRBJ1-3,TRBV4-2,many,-,CASSQGTAGVNTIYF,TGTGCCAGCAGCCAAGGAACGGCAGGGGTAAACACCATATATTTT
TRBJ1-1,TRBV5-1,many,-,CASSSRDGNTEAFF,TGCGCCAGCAGCTCCCGGGACGGGAACACTGAAGCTTTCTTT
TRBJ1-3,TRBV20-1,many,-,CSASGGPSGNTIYF,TGCAGTGCTAGTGGTGGGCCCTCTGGAAACACCATATATTTT
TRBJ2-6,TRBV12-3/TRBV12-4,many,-,CATHISGANVLTF,TGTGCCACCCATATCTCTGGGGCCAACGTCCTGACTTTC
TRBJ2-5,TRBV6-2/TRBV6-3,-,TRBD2,CASGGRAGEETQYF,TGTGCCAGCGGTGGTCGCGCGGGAGAAGAGACCCAGTACTTC
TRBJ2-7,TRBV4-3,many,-,CASSQGPTGPYEQYF,TGCGCCAGCAGCCAAGGCCCGACGGGCCCCTACGAGCAGTACTTC
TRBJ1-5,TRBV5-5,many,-,CASSWGTGSTGQPQHF,TGTGCCAGCAGCTGGGGCACGGGGTCCACGGGGCAGCCCCAGCATTTT
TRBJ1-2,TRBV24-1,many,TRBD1,CATSDPAGTGGAGYTF,TGTGCCACCAGTGACCCGGCGGGGACAGGGGGCGCGGGCTACACCTTC
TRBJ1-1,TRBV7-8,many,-,CASRFGRTSEAFF,TGTGCCAGCAGATTTGGGCGTACTTCTGAAGCTTTCTTT
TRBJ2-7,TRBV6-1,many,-,CASSSVRGIDEQYF,TGTGCCAGCAGTAGCGTTCGGGGTATCGACGAGCAGTACTTC
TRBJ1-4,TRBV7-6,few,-,CASSSARPGNEKLFF,TGTGCCAGCAGCTCTGCCCGGCCGGGTAATGAAAAACTGTTTTTT
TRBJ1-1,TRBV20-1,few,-,CSAQGLNTEAFF,TGCAGTGCTCAGGGATTGAACACTGAAGCTTTCTTT
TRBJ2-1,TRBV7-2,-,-,CASSFSTSFNEQFF,TGTGCCAGCAGCTTCTCGACAAGCTTCAATGAGCAGTTCTTC
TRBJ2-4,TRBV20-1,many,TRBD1,CSARDPRDRENENIQYF,TGCAGTGCTAGAGATCCTCGGGACAGGGAAAACGAAAACATTCAGTACTTC
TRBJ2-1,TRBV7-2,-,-,CASSSPGPLYNEQFF,TGTGCCAGCAGCTCCCCGGGACCCCTCTACAATGAGCAGTTCTTC
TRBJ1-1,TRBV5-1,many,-,CASSLKRTTEAFF,TGCGCCAGCAGCTTGAAGAGAACCACTGAAGCTTTCTTT
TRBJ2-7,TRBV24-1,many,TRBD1,CATRGDREYEQYF,TGTGCCACCCGAGGGGACAGGGAGTACGAGCAGTACTTC
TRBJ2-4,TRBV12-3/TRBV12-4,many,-,CASSIHGDLGKNIQYF,TGTGCCAGCAGCATACACGGAGATCTGGGCAAAAACATTCAGTACTTC